This entry concerns a single T cell receptor beta chain. This entry comes from a study of neurological immune-mediated disorders. Stated time point: longitudinal time-point 1 (baseline). Healthy controls were blood bank volunteers in Maryland, USA. Unsorted libraries were generated from 2 million PBMCs held at -80 degrees C. cDNA synthesis was performed by 5'RACE with 10-nucleotide random UMIs. One entry per CDR3 protein, called by TCRdb with MiXCR from the 5' RACE reads. This table holds over 70,000 distinct CDR3 sequences, roughly 10% found once. The clonotype was recovered from a man younger than 40 in good health. The sample consisted of PBMCs.

This chain's CDR3 is CASSLGAESQPQHF. The CDR3 region has the DNA TGCGCCAGCAGCTTGGGGGCAGAAAGTCAGCCCCAGCATTTT. The V gene is TRBV5-1, the J gene TRBJ1-5, with unresolved D. This CDR3 is 14 amino acids long. V was trimmed by 0 bases and J by 6 bases, leaving 10 bases between them. The germline CDR1 and CDR2 sequences are SGHRS and YFSETQ. The variable domain in full, with the rest retrieved from reference TRBV5-1 and TRBJ1-5, is KAGVTQTPRYLIKTRGQQVTLSCSPISGHRSVSWYQQTPGQGLQFLFEYFSETQRNKGNFPGRFSGRQFSNSRSEMNVSTLELGDSALYLCASSLGAESQPQHFGDGTRLSIL.